The 14 T cell receptor beta chains below were found in one sample sequenced in a study of post-analysis software for immune sequencing data. Tagging with unique molecular identifiers was a feature of the TCR beta cDNA libraries. One entry per CDR3 protein results from TCRdb running MiXCR on the PCR reads. The table shows some 160,000 distinct CDR3 sequences, with 35% to 40% occurring only once. This specimen consisted of blood, obtained after autologous hematopoietic stem cell transplantation. The source is a girl aged 5 to 17 with multiple sclerosis.

In its sample, this clonotype was seen a few times. The rearrangement joins TRBV4-2 to TRBJ2-1; 8 bases are a match to TRBD2. CDR1 is LGHNA, CDR2 YNFKEQ, per germline. Losses at the gene ends were 4 bases for V and 7 bases for J; bases not matched to a gene: 6. The CDR3 extends over 14 amino acids. The CDR3 spells CASSPSGSRNEQFF. The CDR3, as DNA: TGTGCCAGCAGCCCCAGCGGGAGTAGGAATGAGCAGTTCTTC.

This chain connects TRBV7-2 to TRBJ2-7, with 8 bases aligning to TRBD1. Per the germline V gene, CDR1 is SGHTA and CDR2 is FQGNSA. With V trimmed by 1 base and J by 5 bases, 7 bases remained unmatched. CDR3 length equals 15 residues. The DNA of the CDR3 is TGTGCCAGCAGCTTAGGTCAGGGGGCGGCGGACGAGCAGTACTTC. Its protein product is CASSLGQGAADEQYF.

The V call is TRBV20-1, the J call TRBJ2-1, with 10 bases matching TRBD2. V was pared by 0 bases and J by 8 bases, with 7 bases of the junction left unmatched. The germline gives CDR1 DFQATT, CDR2 SNEGSKA (reference sequence). CDR3 length equals 15 residues. The DNA for the CDR3 is TGCAGTGCTAGAGATCTGAGCGGGAGGGCCCATGAGCAGTTCTTC. Translating gives CSARDLSGRAHEQFF.

This clonotype was seen a handful of times. V and J are TRBV5-1 and TRBJ2-7; TRBD1 might be the D (5 bases). The CDR3 runs to 13 residues. Germline loops: CDR1 SGHRS, CDR2 YFSETQ. Trimming stripped 5 bases from V and 7 bases from J, with 16 bases between. CDR3 protein: CASSPDRQWEQYF. CDR3 bases: TGCGCCAGCAGTCCTGACAGACAGTGGGAGCAGTACTTC.

This clonotype has more than one count but fewer than ten. The V gene is TRBV6-6, the J gene TRBJ2-5, with D hard to call. With 4 bases removed from V and 5 bases from J, the gap between germline ends came to 11 bases. The CDR3 is made up of 13 amino acids. The V gene's germline CDR1 is MNHNY and CDR2 SVGAGI (reference sequence). Here the CDR3 reads CASSSPTWETQYF. The CDR3 DNA is TGTGCCAGCAGTTCCCCGACTTGGGAGACCCAGTACTTC.

The gene calls are TRBV7-9 and TRBJ2-4; D is ambiguous. The ends were cut back, 5 bases at V and 0 bases at J, with 11 bases in the middle. Germline CDR1 SEHNR, CDR2 FQNEAQ (reference sequence). This CDR3 region has 15 residues. The CDR3, as DNA: TGTGCCAGCAGCCCGACGGCGTTAGCCAAAAACATTCAGTACTTC. This sequence encodes CASSPTALAKNIQYF.

This clonotype was counted once. V usage is TRBV24-1 and J usage is TRBJ1-2; TRBD1 matches 9 bases. Germline-derived CDR1 and CDR2 are KGHDR and SFDVKD. Trimming removed 3 bases from V and 8 bases from J; junction bases left unmatched: 6. The CDR3 consists of 14 residues. The CDR3 DNA sequence: TGTGCCACCAGTGATGGCCGGGACAGGGTCGGCTACACCTTC. It specifies CATSDGRDRVGYTF.

The genes are TRBV7-2 and TRBJ2-7, with TRBD1 identical over 8 bases. V shed 2 bases, J shed 6 bases, and the junction held 3 bases outside the gene matches. CDR1 and CDR2 from the germline V gene are SGHTA and FQGNSA. The CDR3 totals 13 residues. The CDR3 loop is CASSLSGGGEQYF. The CDR3 coding sequence is TGTGCCAGCAGCTTATCAGGGGGCGGCGAGCAGTACTTC.

This clonotype was detected only once. The gene calls are TRBV5-1 and TRBJ1-2; tentatively, D is TRBD1 (6 bases). V was clipped by 4 bases and J by 8 bases, with 15 bases between them. This CDR3 comprises 13 residues. Germline-derived CDR1 and CDR2 are SGHRS and YFSETQ. Here the CDR3 DNA reads TGCGCCAGCAGCGCACCAGGGGAGCGAGGCTACACCTTC. Residues: CASSAPGERGYTF.

The chain has TRBV27 and TRBJ2-7, with 8 bases matching TRBD2. The CDR3 spans 12 residues. Germline trimming cut 8 bases from V and 2 bases from J; bases unmatched to any gene: 2. Germline CDR1 MNHEY, CDR2 SMNVEV (reference sequence). CDR3 region: CASAGGPYEQYF. Here the CDR3 DNA reads TGTGCCAGCGCGGGAGGCCCCTACGAGCAGTACTTC.

This clonotype showed up just a few times. V is TRBV5-1 and J is TRBJ1-1; no clear D gene. V lost 6 bases and J 6 bases, leaving 21 bases between the germline ends. CDR1 and CDR2 (germline): SGHRS, YFSETQ. This CDR3 is 15 amino acids long. CDR3 nucleotides: TGCGCCAGCACCTATGGCGGGGAACTGGGCGCTGAAGCTTTCTTT. Translating gives CASTYGGELGAEAFF.

CDR3 loop: CATSDQTSKSDTQYF. Here the CDR3 DNA reads TGTGCCACCAGTGACCAGACTAGCAAGTCAGATACGCAGTATTTT. This chain connects TRBV24-1 to TRBJ2-3; TRBD2 agrees at 7 bases. Germline loops: CDR1 KGHDR, CDR2 SFDVKD. This CDR3 spans 15 amino acids. J lost 4 bases, V lost 4 bases, and 7 bases had no gene match.

As for this clonotype: A much larger clone lies one base from this, so it may be a read error. This CDR3 is missing its conserved last phenylalanine or tryptophan, likely due to a read error. The CDR3 protein is CASSFGRDEQFS. CDR3 coding DNA: TGTGCCAGCAGTTTCGGACGAGATGAGCAGTTCTCC. The chain links TRBV12-3 or TRBV12-4 to TRBJ2-1; D unresolved. V was pared by 3 bases and J by 8 bases, with 8 bases between. The CDR3 covers 12 residues.

The rearrangement links TRBV21-1 to TRBJ2-6; the DNA was not compared with TRBD1, the D call given in the table. TRBV21-1 is annotated as a pseudogene. The CDR3 covers 18 residues. The CDR3 loop is CASSNGQRQKSGANVQTF. CDR3 DNA: TGTGCCAGCAGCAACGGACAGCGCCAAAAGTCTGGGGCCAACGTCCAGACTTTC.